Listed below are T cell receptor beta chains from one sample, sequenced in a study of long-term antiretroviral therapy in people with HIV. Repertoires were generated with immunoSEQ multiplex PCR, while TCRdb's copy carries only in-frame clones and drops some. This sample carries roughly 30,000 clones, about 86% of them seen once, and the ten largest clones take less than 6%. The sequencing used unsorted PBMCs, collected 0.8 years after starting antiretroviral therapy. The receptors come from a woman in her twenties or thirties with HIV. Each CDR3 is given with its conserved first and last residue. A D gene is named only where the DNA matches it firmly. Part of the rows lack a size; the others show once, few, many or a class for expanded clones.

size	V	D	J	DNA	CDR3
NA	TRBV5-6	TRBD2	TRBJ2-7	TGTGCCAGCAGCTCGGGACTAGCGGGGTACGAGCAGTACTTC	CASSSGLAGYEQYF
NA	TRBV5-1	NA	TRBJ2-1	TGCGCCAGCAGCTTGGTGCCGATCAGCTCCTACAATGAGCAGTTCTTC	CASSLVPISSYNEQFF
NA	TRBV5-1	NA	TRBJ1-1	TGCGCCAGCAGCTTGGCCGGGGACACTGAAGCTTTCTTT	CASSLAGDTEAFF
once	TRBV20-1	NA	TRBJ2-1	TGCAGTGTCCCAATTTATGAGCAGTTCTTC	CSVPIYEQFF
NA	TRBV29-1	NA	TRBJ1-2	TGCAGCGTTCCGTCCGACAGAAACTATGGCTACACCTTC	CSVPSDRNYGYTF
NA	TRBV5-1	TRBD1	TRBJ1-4	TGCGCCAGCAGCTCCTCAACAGGGGGCGGCGAAAAACTGTTTTTT	CASSSSTGGGEKLFF
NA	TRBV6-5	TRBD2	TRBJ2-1	TGTGCCAGCAGAGACTCCGGGACTAGCGGCGAGCAGTTCTTC	CASRDSGTSGEQFF
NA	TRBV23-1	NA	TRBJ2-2	TGCGCCAGCAGTCGACGCGGACGGAAGAACACCGGGGAGCTGTTTTTT	CASSRRGRKNTGELFF
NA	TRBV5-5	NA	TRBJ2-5	TGTGCCAGCAGCGGGACCCAAGAGACCCAGTACTTC	CASSGTQETQYF
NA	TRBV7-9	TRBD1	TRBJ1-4	TGTGCCAGCAGCTCTGGACAGGGCAGTGAAAAACTGTTTTTT	CASSSGQGSEKLFF
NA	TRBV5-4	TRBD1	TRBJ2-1	TGTGCCAGCAGTTACAGGGGAAAACTCTACAATGAGCAGTTCTTC	CASSYRGKLYNEQFF
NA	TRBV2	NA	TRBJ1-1	TGTGCCAGCAGAGGCCCGGGAGCTTTCTTT	CASRGPGAFF
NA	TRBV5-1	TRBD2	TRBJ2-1	TGCGCCAGCAGCCAGGGAGGGAAACGTGACAATGAGCAGTTCTTC	CASSQGGKRDNEQFF
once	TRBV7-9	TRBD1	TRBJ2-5	TGTGCCAGCAGCTTAGACAGGGGGCGAGAGACCCAGTACTTC	CASSLDRGRETQYF